A selection of T cell receptor beta chains follows, all from one sample in a study of long-term antiretroviral therapy in people with HIV. Profiling relied on immunoSEQ multiplex PCR, and the TCRdb table lists in-frame clones only, not all of them. The data hold 25,000 to 30,000 clones, with more than 80% observed a single time. This sample comprised unsorted PBMCs, obtained 3 years after starting antiretroviral therapy. The receptors originated from a middle-aged man with HIV. Each CDR3 is given with its conserved first and last residue. The order of the fields is CDR3 length, D gene, J gene, V gene, clone size, CDR3 DNA, CDR3 protein. A D gene is named only where the DNA matches it firmly. Only some rows state a clone size, as once, few, many or a class for expanded clones.

len: 16
d_gene: TRBD2
j_gene: TRBJ2-3
v_gene: TRBV12-5
abundance: once
CDR3nt: TGTGCTAGTGGTTTGGGACTAGCGGGGGCTACGGATACGCAGTATTTT
CDR3aa: CASGLGLAGATDTQYF

len: 13
d_gene: .
j_gene: TRBJ2-7
v_gene: TRBV27
abundance: .
CDR3nt: TGTGCCAGCGCGACCGGGGCCCTCTACGAGCAGTACTTC
CDR3aa: CASATGALYEQYF

len: 13
d_gene: TRBD1
j_gene: TRBJ1-5
v_gene: TRBV27
abundance: few
CDR3nt: TGTGCCAGCAGTTTGACAGGGGCCCGGCCCCAGCATTTT
CDR3aa: CASSLTGARPQHF

len: 15
d_gene: .
j_gene: TRBJ2-3
v_gene: TRBV28
abundance: .
CDR3nt: TGTGCCGCAATTGGGGGTCAAAATAGTCTATCCTCGCAGTATTTT
CDR3aa: CAAIGGQNSLSSQYF

len: 15
d_gene: .
j_gene: TRBJ1-5
v_gene: TRBV2
abundance: .
CDR3nt: TGTGCCAGCCACACTTTCCCTGGTAGTAATCAGCCCCAGCATTTT
CDR3aa: CASHTFPGSNQPQHF

len: 15
d_gene: .
j_gene: TRBJ1-5
v_gene: TRBV7-9
abundance: .
CDR3nt: TGTGCCAGCAGCTTGGGGGTAAATAGCAATCAGCCCCAGCATTTT
CDR3aa: CASSLGVNSNQPQHF

len: 17
d_gene: .
j_gene: TRBJ1-4
v_gene: TRBV27
abundance: .
CDR3nt: TGTGCCAGCAGTTTACGGGATCTCCGGGGTGGCATTGAAAAACTGTTTTTT
CDR3aa: CASSLRDLRGGIEKLFF

len: 11
d_gene: .
j_gene: TRBJ1-2
v_gene: TRBV30
abundance: few
CDR3nt: TGTGTCGCGCTCGGGGGCTGGGGCTACACCTTC
CDR3aa: CVALGGWGYTF

len: 13
d_gene: .
j_gene: TRBJ2-7
v_gene: TRBV6-1
abundance: .
CDR3nt: TGTGCCAGCAGCCAAGGCGGAGAATACGAGCAGTACTTC
CDR3aa: CASSQGGEYEQYF

len: 14
d_gene: .
j_gene: TRBJ2-7
v_gene: TRBV7-6
abundance: .
CDR3nt: TGTGCCAGCAGCTTAGCGGAGGGGGGTAACCAGCAGTACTTC
CDR3aa: CASSLAEGGNQQYF

len: 14
d_gene: .
j_gene: TRBJ2-2
v_gene: TRBV11-3
abundance: .
CDR3nt: TGTGCCAGCAGCCCAGGGGTGGACACCGGGGAGCTGTTTTTT
CDR3aa: CASSPGVDTGELFF

len: 18
d_gene: TRBD2
j_gene: TRBJ2-6
v_gene: TRBV7-6
abundance: few
CDR3nt: TGTGCCAGCAGCCCACTAGCGGGGACCTCCTCTGGGGCCAACGTCCTGACTTTC
CDR3aa: CASSPLAGTSSGANVLTF

len: 19
d_gene: TRBD1
j_gene: TRBJ2-3
v_gene: TRBV4-2
abundance: .
CDR3nt: TGTGCCAGCAGCCAAGCGGATAATATAGGACAGGGGGCAACAGATACGCAGTATTTT
CDR3aa: CASSQADNIGQGATDTQYF

len: 16
d_gene: .
j_gene: TRBJ1-5
v_gene: TRBV10-2
abundance: once
CDR3nt: TGCGCCAGCAGCCTTACACCGGGACCAGGCGGTCAGCCCCAGCATTTT
CDR3aa: CASSLTPGPGGQPQHF

len: 16
d_gene: TRBD1
j_gene: TRBJ2-1
v_gene: TRBV12-5
abundance: .
CDR3nt: TGTGCTAGTGGTCGTAATGAAGGACAGGGCCACAATGAGCAGTTCTTC
CDR3aa: CASGRNEGQGHNEQFF

len: 14
d_gene: .
j_gene: TRBJ2-1
v_gene: TRBV2
abundance: .
CDR3nt: TGTGCCAGCAGTGATTTGGTTTCAGGCAATGAGCAGTTCTTC
CDR3aa: CASSDLVSGNEQFF

len: 14
d_gene: .
j_gene: TRBJ2-7
v_gene: TRBV7-2
abundance: once
CDR3nt: TGTGCCAGCAGCTTACAGAAAGCAGGGGCCGGGCAGTACTTC
CDR3aa: CASSLQKAGAGQYF

len: 15
d_gene: TRBD2
j_gene: TRBJ2-3
v_gene: TRBV11-2
abundance: .
CDR3nt: TGTGCCAGCAGCTTGACTAGCGGGCCATCAGATACGCAGTATTTT
CDR3aa: CASSLTSGPSDTQYF

len: 15
d_gene: .
j_gene: TRBJ2-7
v_gene: TRBV9
abundance: .
CDR3nt: TGTGCCAGCAGCGTAGCCCCGACAGCTACCTACGAGCAGTACTTC
CDR3aa: CASSVAPTATYEQYF

len: 14
d_gene: .
j_gene: TRBJ2-7
v_gene: TRBV19
abundance: .
CDR3nt: TGTGCCAGTAGTCCTTACCAGGTCACCTACGAGCAGTACTTC
CDR3aa: CASSPYQVTYEQYF

len: 16
d_gene: TRBD2
j_gene: TRBJ2-2
v_gene: TRBV27
abundance: .
CDR3nt: TGTGCCAGCAGTACGTGGGACGCGGGAGCCCCCGGGGAGCTGTTTTTT
CDR3aa: CASSTWDAGAPGELFF

len: 11
d_gene: .
j_gene: TRBJ2-5
v_gene: TRBV19
abundance: .
CDR3nt: TGTGCCAGTAGTCCGGGGGAGACCCAGTACTTC
CDR3aa: CASSPGETQYF

len: 14
d_gene: .
j_gene: TRBJ2-7
v_gene: TRBV7-9
abundance: few
CDR3nt: TGTGCCAGCAGCTTATCGGAGGCAGCCTACGAGCAGTACTTC
CDR3aa: CASSLSEAAYEQYF

len: 15
d_gene: .
j_gene: TRBJ2-3
v_gene: TRBV10-3
abundance: .
CDR3nt: TGTGCCATCAGTGAGTCCCCAGGGGGCACAGATACGCAGTATTTT
CDR3aa: CAISESPGGTDTQYF

len: 13
d_gene: .
j_gene: TRBJ1-1
v_gene: TRBV27
abundance: .
CDR3nt: TGTGCCAGCAGTTTATATGGGGGCACTGAAGCTTTCTTT
CDR3aa: CASSLYGGTEAFF

len: 13
d_gene: .
j_gene: TRBJ2-1
v_gene: TRBV5-4
abundance: .
CDR3nt: TGTGCCAGCAGCCAGGGCCCCCACAATGAGCAGTTCTTC
CDR3aa: CASSQGPHNEQFF

len: 14
d_gene: TRBD1
j_gene: TRBJ1-2
v_gene: TRBV7-3
abundance: .
CDR3nt: TGTGCCAGCAGCTTAGTGGGAGGACAGGGCGGCTACACCTTC
CDR3aa: CASSLVGGQGGYTF

len: 14
d_gene: .
j_gene: TRBJ2-5
v_gene: TRBV7-9
abundance: .
CDR3nt: TGTGCCAGCAGCTTAGCCGAGATCCAAGAGACCCAGTACTTC
CDR3aa: CASSLAEIQETQYF

len: 15
d_gene: TRBD1
j_gene: TRBJ1-2
v_gene: TRBV7-9
abundance: once
CDR3nt: TGTGCCAGCAGCCCAAGGACAGGCGCCCCGGGTGGCTACACCTTC
CDR3aa: CASSPRTGAPGGYTF

len: 14
d_gene: TRBD1
j_gene: TRBJ1-2
v_gene: TRBV28
abundance: .
CDR3nt: TGTGCCAGCAGACCCCCGACAGGGGGAAGTGGCTACACCTTC
CDR3aa: CASRPPTGGSGYTF

len: 14
d_gene: .
j_gene: TRBJ1-1
v_gene: TRBV7-8
abundance: .
CDR3nt: TGTGCCAGCAGCTTAATGGGCCAGGGGACTGGGGCTTTCTTT
CDR3aa: CASSLMGQGTGAFF

len: 15
d_gene: .
j_gene: TRBJ1-4
v_gene: TRBV18
abundance: .
CDR3nt: TGTGCCAGCTCACCACGTGCCGTAAAGAGTGAAAAACTGTTTTTT
CDR3aa: CASSPRAVKSEKLFF

len: 15
d_gene: .
j_gene: TRBJ2-5
v_gene: TRBV5-6
abundance: few
CDR3nt: TGTGCCAGCAGCTTAGCCACGGTGGGGCCAGAGACCCAGTACTTC
CDR3aa: CASSLATVGPETQYF

len: 14
d_gene: TRBD1
j_gene: TRBJ2-1
v_gene: TRBV27
abundance: .
CDR3nt: TGTGCCACCTCCCTCAGGGGGATGAGCTATGAGCAGTTCTTC
CDR3aa: CATSLRGMSYEQFF

len: 12
d_gene: TRBD1
j_gene: TRBJ1-1
v_gene: TRBV6-6
abundance: .
CDR3nt: TGTGCCAGCAAGGGTGGGACAGAGGAAGCTTTCTTT
CDR3aa: CASKGGTEEAFF

len: 14
d_gene: TRBD1
j_gene: TRBJ2-1
v_gene: TRBV28
abundance: .
CDR3nt: TGTGCCAGCACACGGGACAGGGGATACAATGAGCAGTTCTTC
CDR3aa: CASTRDRGYNEQFF

len: 13
d_gene: TRBD2
j_gene: TRBJ2-7
v_gene: TRBV27
abundance: once
CDR3nt: TGTGCCAGCAGTTCCGGACTAGCTAACGAGCAGTACTTC
CDR3aa: CASSSGLANEQYF

len: 16
d_gene: .
j_gene: TRBJ2-7
v_gene: TRBV18
abundance: .
CDR3nt: TGTGCCAGCTCACCACTGGAACTAGCCGACTCAAGCGAGCAGTACTTC
CDR3aa: CASSPLELADSSEQYF

len: 11
d_gene: .
j_gene: TRBJ2-3
v_gene: TRBV6-1
abundance: .
CDR3nt: TGTGCCAGCAGGACGGACCGACGGGAGTATTTT
CDR3aa: CASRTDRREYF

len: 12
d_gene: TRBD2
j_gene: TRBJ2-7
v_gene: TRBV30
abundance: .
CDR3nt: TGTGCCTGGACTAGCGGAGCCTACGAGCAGTACTTC
CDR3aa: CAWTSGAYEQYF

len: 17
d_gene: TRBD2
j_gene: TRBJ2-1
v_gene: TRBV10-3
abundance: .
CDR3nt: TGTGCCATCAGGGGGACTAGCGGAAAGGGGTCCCACAATGAGCAGTTCTTC
CDR3aa: CAIRGTSGKGSHNEQFF